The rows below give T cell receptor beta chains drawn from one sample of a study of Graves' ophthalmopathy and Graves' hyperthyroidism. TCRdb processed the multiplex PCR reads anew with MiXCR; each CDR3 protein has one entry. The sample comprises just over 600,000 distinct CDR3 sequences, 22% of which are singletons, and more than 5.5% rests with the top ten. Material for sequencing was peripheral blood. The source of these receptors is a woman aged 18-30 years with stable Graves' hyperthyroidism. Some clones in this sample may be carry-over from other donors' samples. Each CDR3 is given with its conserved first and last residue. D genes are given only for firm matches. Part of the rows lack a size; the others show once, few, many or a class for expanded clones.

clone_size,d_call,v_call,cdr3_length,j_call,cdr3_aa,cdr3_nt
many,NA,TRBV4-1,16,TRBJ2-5,CASSARERTAQETQYF,TGCGCCAGCAGTGCAAGAGAGCGGACAGCCCAAGAGACCCAGTACTTC
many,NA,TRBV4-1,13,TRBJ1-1,CASSQQQGTEAFF,TGCGCCAGCAGCCAGCAGCAAGGAACTGAAGCTTTCTTT
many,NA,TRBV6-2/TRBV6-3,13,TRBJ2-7,CASSYGTSYEQYF,TGTGCCAGCAGTTACGGAACCAGCTACGAGCAGTACTTC
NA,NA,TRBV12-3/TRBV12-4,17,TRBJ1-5,CASSPTLSHYSNQPQHF,TGTGCCAGCAGTCCAACGTTGTCACACTATAGCAATCAGCCCCAGCATTTT
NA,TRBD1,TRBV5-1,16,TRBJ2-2,CASRDRGTGITGELFF,TGCGCCAGCAGGGACAGAGGGACAGGGATCACCGGGGAGCTGTTTTTT
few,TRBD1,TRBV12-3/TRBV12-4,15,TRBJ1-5,CASSLLQGSNQPQHF,TGTGCCAGCAGTCTCTTACAGGGGAGCAATCAGCCCCAGCATTTT
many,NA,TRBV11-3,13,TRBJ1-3,CASSETTGNTIYF,TGTGCCAGCAGCGAGACTACTGGAAACACCATATATTTT
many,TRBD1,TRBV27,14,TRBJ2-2,CASGEDRDTGELFF,TGTGCCAGCGGGGAAGACAGGGACACCGGGGAGCTGTTTTTT
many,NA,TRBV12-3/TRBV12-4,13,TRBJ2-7,CASSTGTEIEQYF,TGTGCCAGCAGTACCGGGACTGAGATAGAGCAGTACTTC
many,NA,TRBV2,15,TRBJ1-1,CASSEATAPNTEAFF,TGTGCCAGCAGTGAAGCAACAGCCCCGAACACTGAAGCTTTCTTT
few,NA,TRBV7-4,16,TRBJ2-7,CASSLGVGHRSYEQYF,TGTGCCAGCAGCTTAGGGGTAGGACATCGCTCCTACGAGCAGTACTTC
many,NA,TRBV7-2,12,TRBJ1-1,CASREGFTEAFF,TGTGCCAGCAGGGAGGGATTCACTGAAGCTTTCTTT
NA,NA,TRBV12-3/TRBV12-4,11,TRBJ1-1,CASSWTEEAFF,TGTGCCAGCAGTTGGACGGAAGAAGCTTTCTTT
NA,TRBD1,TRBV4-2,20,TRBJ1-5,CASSQARGQGRGLGNQPQHF,TGTGCCAGCAGCCAAGCGCGGGGACAGGGGAGAGGATTGGGCAATCAGCCCCAGCATTTT
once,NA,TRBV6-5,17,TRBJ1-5,CAGSYSSHWPSNQPQHF,TGTGCCGGCAGTTACTCGTCCCATTGGCCTAGCAATCAGCCCCAGCATTTT
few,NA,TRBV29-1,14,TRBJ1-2,CSAIGAEDLYGYTF,TGCAGCGCCATAGGGGCAGAAGACCTCTATGGCTACACCTTC
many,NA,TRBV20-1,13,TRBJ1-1,CSARRNMNTEAFF,TGCAGTGCCCGCCGCAACATGAACACTGAAGCTTTCTTT
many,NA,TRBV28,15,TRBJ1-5,CASSLPPDSNQPQHF,TGTGCCAGCAGTTTACCTCCGGATAGCAATCAGCCCCAGCATTTT
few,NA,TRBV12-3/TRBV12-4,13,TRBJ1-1,CASSPGPATEAFF,TGTGCCAGCAGCCCCGGGCCGGCCACTGAAGCTTTCTTT
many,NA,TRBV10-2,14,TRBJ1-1,CASSEADISPEAFF,TGCGCCAGCAGTGAGGCCGACATCTCTCCCGAAGCTTTCTTT
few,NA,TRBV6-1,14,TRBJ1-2,CASSPGLWIHGYTF,TGTGCCAGCAGTCCGGGACTATGGATACATGGCTACACCTTC
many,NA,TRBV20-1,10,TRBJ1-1,CSEGKNEAFF,TGCAGCGAAGGAAAAAATGAAGCTTTCTTT
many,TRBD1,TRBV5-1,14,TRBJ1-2,CASSLEQGARGYTF,TGCGCCAGCAGCTTGGAACAGGGGGCGCGAGGCTACACCTTC
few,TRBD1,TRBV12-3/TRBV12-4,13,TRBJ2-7,CASRPTSGTGPYF,TGTGCCAGCAGGCCCACCTCCGGGACAGGTCCGTACTTC
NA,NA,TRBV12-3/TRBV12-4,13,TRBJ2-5,CASSRTPRETQYF,TGTGCCAGCAGCCGAACACCGAGGGAGACCCAGTACTTC
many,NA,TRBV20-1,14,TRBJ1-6,CSASTLSSDSPLHF,TGCAGTGCTAGTACCCTTAGTTCGGATTCACCCCTCCACTTT
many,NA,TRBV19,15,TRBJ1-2,CASSMIQGINYGYTF,TGTGCCAGTAGTATGATTCAGGGGATTAACTATGGCTACACCTTC